Included here is one T cell receptor (beta chain) sequence, with context. This sample stems from a study of blood T cell repertoires in COVID-19. Study-wide context: The samples span acute and convalescent COVID-19 from the United States, Italy and Spain. The analysed material was cDNA or gDNA that came from T cells, B-cell-depleted T cells, or PBMCs.

Per germline, CDR1 MNHEY and CDR2 SVGAGI. The V gene end was trimmed by 8 bases and the J gene end by 6 bases; junction bases not matched to a gene: 7. The CDR3 covers 13 residues. Generated by immunoSEQ multiplex PCR, the TCRdb table keeps only in-frame clones and is missing some. The repertoire holds just over 250,000 clones, with 86% as singletons. The J gene is TRBJ2-5, the V gene TRBV6-5, with 9 bases that match TRBD1. Sequenced sample: peripheral blood. The clonotype was recovered from a man in his forties or fifties who had recovered from COVID-19. The CDR3 is CASGTGYTKTQYF. In DNA, the CDR3 is TGTGCCAGCGGGACAGGGTATACGAAGACCCAGTACTTC.